The rows below give T cell receptor beta chains drawn from one sample of a study of T cells in Graves' hyperthyroidism and ophthalmopathy. One entry per CDR3 protein, called by TCRdb with MiXCR from the multiplex PCR reads. The data hold under 600,000 distinct CDR3 sequences, with about a sixth observed a single time. What was sequenced was blood. The receptors come from a woman aged 40 to 50 with Graves' ophthalmopathy. The CDR3 runs from the conserved cysteine through the conserved F or W. A D gene is named only where the DNA matches it firmly. Size values are once, few and many counts, or a class for expanded clones, and some rows have none.

D	V	length	J	size	CDR3	DNA
TRBD1	TRBV4-1	19	TRBJ1-1	-	CASSQGVGGQIGVNTEAFF	TGCGCCAGCAGCCAAGGCGTAGGGGGCCAGATTGGAGTGAACACTGAAGCTTTCTTT
-	TRBV12-3/TRBV12-4	13	TRBJ1-1	few	CASSSGVTTEAFF	TGTGCCAGCAGTTCGGGGGTTACCACTGAAGCTTTCTTT
TRBD1	TRBV11-1	14	TRBJ2-5	-	CASSFPNRGETQYF	TGTGCCAGCAGCTTCCCGAACAGGGGTGAGACCCAGTACTTC
-	TRBV20-1	14	TRBJ1-1	many	CSAVRNIQNTEAFF	TGCAGTGCTGTAAGAAACATCCAGAACACTGAAGCTTTCTTT
TRBD2	TRBV7-8	18	TRBJ2-2	-	CASSFPPPTSGNTGELFF	TGTGCCAGCAGCTTCCCCCCCCCGACTAGCGGTAACACCGGGGAGCTGTTTTTT
TRBD2	TRBV9	19	TRBJ2-2	-	CASSSGPGSGRANTGELFF	TGTGCCAGCAGCTCAGGTCCCGGGAGCGGGAGGGCCAACACCGGGGAGCTGTTTTTT
-	TRBV10-3	15	TRBJ2-2	many	CAISAGRANTGELFF	TGTGCCATCAGTGCTGGACGGGCGAACACCGGGGAGCTGTTTTTT
TRBD2	TRBV4-1	18	TRBJ2-7	-	CASSHRPQAGGPMGEQYF	TGCGCCAGCAGCCACCGTCCGCAAGCGGGAGGGCCGATGGGGGAGCAGTACTTC
TRBD2	TRBV19	16	TRBJ2-1	few	CASSIAVAGGLNEQFF	TGTGCCAGTAGTATAGCAGTGGCGGGGGGGCTGAATGAGCAGTTCTTC
TRBD1	TRBV29-1	16	TRBJ1-4	many	CSVDLLGQPTNEKLFF	TGCAGCGTTGATCTTCTGGGACAGCCAACTAATGAAAAACTGTTTTTT
-	TRBV9	13	TRBJ2-5	many	CASSVGGLETQYF	TGTGCCAGCAGCGTAGGGGGTCTGGAGACCCAGTACTTC
TRBD1	TRBV29-1	11	TRBJ1-1	few	CSAGTVTEAFF	TGCAGCGCGGGGACAGTTACTGAAGCTTTCTTT
-	TRBV15	14	TRBJ2-7	few	CATSRVGQTYEQYF	TGTGCCACCAGCAGAGTAGGACAGACCTACGAGCAGTACTTC
TRBD1	TRBV2	18	TRBJ1-5	many	CASSEGRTGMDRNQPQHF	TGTGCCAGCAGTGAAGGGCGGACAGGGATGGATCGCAATCAGCCCCAGCATTTT
TRBD1	TRBV20-1	13	TRBJ1-2	many	CSATEQGEGGYTF	TGCAGTGCTACTGAACAGGGGGAAGGTGGCTACACCTTC
-	TRBV20-1	12	TRBJ1-1	-	CSARQGSPKAFF	TGCAGTGCTAGACAGGGTAGCCCCAAAGCTTTCTTT
-	TRBV5-1	15	TRBJ2-6	-	CASSVGDVGANVLTF	TGCGCCAGCAGCGTCGGGGATGTCGGGGCCAACGTCCTGACTTTC
-	TRBV3-1	12	TRBJ1-2	-	CASSQGQYLTTF	TGTGCCAGCAGCCAAGGACAGTACCTGACCACCTTC
-	TRBV12-3/TRBV12-4	16	TRBJ2-2	few	CASSLAKWGVTGELFF	TGTGCCAGCAGTTTAGCGAAGTGGGGGGTAACGGGGGAGCTGTTTTTT
TRBD1	TRBV30	16	TRBJ1-2	-	CASSSDGTGTSYGYTF	TGTGCCAGTAGTTCTGACGGGACAGGGACCTCCTATGGCTACACCTTC
-	TRBV5-1	17	TRBJ1-4	few	CASSLGGVSGSQEKLFF	TGCGCCAGCAGCTTGGGTGGGGTGTCTGGTTCCCAAGAAAAACTGTTTTTT
-	TRBV6-1	15	TRBJ1-4	many	CASSEGWGGDEKLFF	TGTGCCAGCAGTGAAGGGTGGGGCGGGGATGAAAAACTGTTTTTT
TRBD1	TRBV19	16	TRBJ2-1	-	CASTRVLGTGGDEQFF	TGTGCCAGTACCCGAGTGTTGGGGACAGGGGGCGATGAGCAGTTCTTC
-	TRBV12-3/TRBV12-4	14	TRBJ1-2	many	CASSLGTVSFGYTF	TGTGCCAGCAGTTTAGGCACAGTTTCGTTTGGCTACACCTTC
-	TRBV10-2	15	TRBJ2-2	-	CASSDPGEVTGELFF	TGCGCCAGCAGTGATCCGGGGGAGGTCACCGGGGAGCTGTTTTTT
-	TRBV20-1	13	TRBJ1-3	few	CSASQGSGNTIYF	TGCAGTGCTAGCCAGGGCTCTGGAAACACCATATATTTT
-	TRBV6-1	14	TRBJ2-5	many	CASSYGTLQETQYF	TGTGCCAGCAGTTATGGCACCCTTCAAGAGACCCAGTACTTC
TRBD1	TRBV18	14	TRBJ1-1	few	CASSPQGARAEAFF	TGTGCCAGCTCACCCCAGGGGGCGCGGGCTGAAGCTTTCTTT
-	TRBV18	15	TRBJ1-4	-	CASSLGSLAGEKLFF	TGTGCCAGCTCACTTGGGTCTTTGGCCGGGGAAAAACTGTTTTTT
-	TRBV18	14	TRBJ1-2	-	CASSPAQGRTGYTF	TGTGCCAGCTCACCAGCCCAGGGGCGAACTGGCTACACCTTC
-	TRBV4-1	14	TRBJ1-5	-	CASSQGMGNQPQHF	TGCGCCAGCAGCCAGGGGATGGGCAATCAGCCCCAGCATTTT
TRBD1	TRBV2	13	TRBJ2-1	many	CAGRTGLYNEQFF	TGTGCCGGCCGGACAGGGCTATACAATGAGCAGTTCTTC
-	TRBV6-1	13	TRBJ2-7	few	CATRGVQANEQYF	TGTGCCACTCGGGGAGTGCAGGCCAACGAGCAGTACTTC
TRBD2	TRBV14	15	TRBJ2-1	-	CASSQSGGLYNEQFF	TGTGCCAGCAGCCAGAGCGGGGGGTTATACAATGAGCAGTTCTTC
-	TRBV20-1	14	TRBJ2-5	-	CSAREARGGETQYF	TGCAGTGCTAGAGAGGCCAGGGGGGGAGAGACCCAGTACTTC
TRBD2	TRBV3-1	16	TRBJ2-2	few	CASSPGAGGPPGELFF	TGTGCCAGCAGCCCAGGAGCGGGGGGTCCCCCCGGGGAGCTGTTTTTT
-	TRBV18	15	TRBJ2-6	-	CASSVERSGANVLTF	TGTGCCAGCTCAGTCGAACGCTCTGGGGCCAACGTCCTGACTTTC
TRBD2	TRBV12-3/TRBV12-4	15	TRBJ2-5	many	CASSLGAGGLVPQYF	TGTGCCAGCAGTTTAGGAGCGGGGGGCTTAGTTCCCCAGTACTTC
TRBD2	TRBV7-8	13	TRBJ2-7	many	CASKPAGAGEQYF	TGTGCCAGCAAGCCCGCGGGAGCGGGGGAGCAGTACTTC
-	TRBV30	14	TRBJ2-5	-	CAWSSKTVQETQYF	TGTGCCTGGAGTTCCAAGACGGTACAAGAGACCCAGTACTTC
TRBD1	TRBV20-1	14	TRBJ2-1	many	CSATTGESYNEQFF	TGCAGTGCAACAACAGGGGAGTCCTACAATGAGCAGTTCTTC
-	TRBV20-1	15	TRBJ2-3	few	CSAPGVGASTDTQYF	TGCAGTGCTCCGGGTGTGGGTGCTAGCACAGATACGCAGTATTTT
TRBD2	TRBV4-2	16	TRBJ2-7	few	CASSQDPGGGSYEQYF	TGTGCCAGCAGCCAAGATCCGGGCGGGGGATCCTACGAGCAGTACTTC
TRBD1	TRBV10-3	15	TRBJ1-1	many	CATDGTGIKNTEAFF	TGTGCCACCGACGGGACAGGGATAAAGAACACTGAAGCTTTCTTT
-	TRBV28	15	TRBJ2-7	-	CASSPGPGAAYEQYF	TGTGCCAGCAGCCCTGGGCCCGGGGCAGCCTACGAGCAGTACTTC
-	TRBV3-1	15	TRBJ2-5	few	CASSQDPYREETQYF	TGTGCCAGCAGCCAAGATCCGTACAGGGAGGAGACCCAGTACTTC
-	TRBV4-1	17	TRBJ2-7	few	CASSQESRAGSFYEQYF	TGCGCCAGCAGCCAAGAGTCTAGGGCGGGAAGTTTCTACGAGCAGTACTTC
-	TRBV7-9	15	TRBJ2-4	few	CASSPGVGNKNIQYF	TGTGCCAGCAGCCCAGGTGTAGGGAACAAAAACATTCAGTACTTC
TRBD2	TRBV6-1	15	TRBJ2-1	many	CASSLGTSGGEEQFF	TGTGCCAGCAGTCTCGGGACTAGCGGGGGTGAAGAGCAGTTCTTC
-	TRBV19	14	TRBJ2-2	few	CASSIVTEAGELFF	TGTGCCAGTAGTATAGTGACGGAGGCCGGGGAGCTGTTTTTT
-	TRBV24-1	15	TRBJ1-1	-	CATSESWTVNTEAFF	TGTGCCACCAGTGAGAGCTGGACAGTGAACACTGAAGCTTTCTTT
-	TRBV4-1	13	TRBJ2-1	few	CASSQQADNEQFF	TGCGCCAGCAGCCAACAGGCGGACAATGAGCAGTTCTTC
TRBD2	TRBV29-1	15	TRBJ2-5	few	CSALPGSGGLETQYF	TGCAGCGCCCTTCCTGGTAGCGGGGGGTTAGAGACCCAGTACTTC
-	TRBV20-1	16	TRBJ1-1	-	CGARAGILSANTEAFF	TGCGGTGCTAGAGCAGGTATCCTTTCAGCGAACACTGAAGCTTTCTTT
-	TRBV29-1	14	TRBJ2-3	few	CSVEGGGRTDTQYF	TGCAGCGTTGAGGGGGGAGGACGCACAGATACGCAGTATTTT
TRBD2	TRBV9	15	TRBJ2-1	many	CASSPPGLVNSEQFF	TGTGCCAGCAGCCCCCCGGGACTAGTGAACAGTGAGCAGTTCTTC
-	TRBV2	13	TRBJ2-1	many	CASSYGQYNEQFF	TGTGCCAGCAGTTACGGACAGTACAATGAGCAGTTCTTC
-	TRBV29-1	13	TRBJ2-1	few	CSVERTQYNEQFF	TGCAGCGTTGAAAGAACACAATACAATGAGCAGTTCTTC
-	TRBV19	15	TRBJ1-1	-	CASSPRGGVNTEAFF	TGTGCCAGTAGTCCTCGGGGGGGAGTGAACACTGAAGCTTTCTTT
TRBD2	TRBV20-1	16	TRBJ2-3	many	CSAQTSLAGEVDTQYF	TGCAGTGCTCAAACCTCGTTAGCGGGAGAGGTAGATACGCAGTATTTT